The 9 T cell receptor beta chains presented below share a single source sample, sequenced in a study of cytomegalovirus exposure and HLA in healthy donors. Use of 60 Vbeta and 13 Jbeta primers characterized the PCR. Method: immunoSEQ multiplex PCR; TCRdb's copy keeps in-frame clones and lacks some. This repertoire shows about 150,000 clones, about three fifths found once; its top ten account for around 3%. Source material: PBMCs. Receptors originate from a young woman in good health and CMV-seropositive.

The V gene is TRBV27, the J gene TRBJ2-7; 7 nucleotides match TRBD1. This CDR3 has 14 residues. Germline CDR1 is MNHEY and CDR2 is SMNVEV (reference sequence). V was pared by 6 bases and J by 2 bases, with 7 bases of the junction left unmatched. CDR3 sequence (DNA): TGTGCCAGCAGGATTAGACAGGGACCCTACGAGCAGTACTTC. Protein sequence: CASRIRQGPYEQYF.

As for this clone: No conserved phenylalanine or tryptophan is present at the end of the CDR3, so a read error is the likely explanation. It is unclear where the CDR3 begins or ends on the DNA, so no DNA is shown, and the CDR3 is as TCRdb lists it. The chain carries TRBV21-1 and TRBJ1-1; the DNA was not compared with TRBD1, the D call given in the table. TRBV21-1 is flagged as a pseudogene. Ends included, the CDR3 has 9 residues. This CDR3 reads CASSTRALM.

This clone was detected once. V usage is TRBV2 and J usage is TRBJ2-1; TRBD2 matches at 7 bases. CDR3 length equals 16 residues. J gave up 4 bases and V 8 bases, and 14 bases lay outside the gene matches. Germline values: CDR1 SNHLY, CDR2 FYNNEI. As DNA, the CDR3 is TGTGCCAGCTTGCCTAGCGGAACATTCGAATACAATGAGCAGTTCTTC. Protein sequence: CASLPSGTFEYNEQFF.

The chain combines TRBV19 with TRBJ1-5; D unclear. From germline, CDR1 is LNHDA and CDR2 SQIVND (reference sequence). There are 15 residues in the CDR3. V was shortened by 3 bases and J by 0 bases, with 9 bases between the two germline ends. CDR3 residues: CASSIAEFSNQPQHF. DNA for the CDR3: TGTGCCAGTAGTATCGCGGAATTTAGCAATCAGCCCCAGCATTTT. The full variable domain, rest sourced from reference TRBV19 and TRBJ1-5, is DGGITQSPKYLFRKEGQNVTLSCEQNLNHDAMYWYRQDPGQGLRLIYYSQIVNDFQKGDIAEGYSVSREKKESFPLTVTSAQKNPTAFYLCASSIAEFSNQPQHFGDGTRLSIL.

The gene calls are TRBV7-9 and TRBJ1-4; 7 bases line up with TRBD1. The CDR3 runs 15 residues. Germline CDR1 is SEHNR and CDR2 is FQNEAQ (reference sequence). Losses at the gene ends were 4 bases for V and 10 bases for J; bases not matched to a gene: 12. The CDR3 protein is CASSYWTGWEVKLFF. CDR3 nucleotides: TGTGCCAGCAGCTATTGGACAGGTTGGGAGGTAAAACTGTTTTTT.

This sequence joins TRBV2 and TRBJ1-5; tentative D call: TRBD1 (6 bases). Trimming took 7 bases from V and 3 from J, leaving 10 bases between them. The V gene's germline CDR1 is SNHLY and CDR2 FYNNEI. The length of the CDR3 is 13 residues. CDR3 sequence reads: CASNGQTNQPQHF. The CDR3 bases are TGTGCCAGCAATGGACAGACCAATCAGCCCCAGCATTTT.

The DNA for the CDR3 is TGTGCCGGCCCGGGACAGGGGGTTGGCTACACCTTC. Translating it yields CAGPGQGVGYTF. The chain couples TRBV30 to TRBJ1-2; 11 nucleotides align to TRBD1. The V gene end was trimmed by 8 bases and the J gene end by 7 bases; junction bases not matched to a gene: 6. The CDR3 totals 12 residues. CDR1 GTSNPN and CDR2 SVGIG come from the germline V gene (reference sequence).

The V call is TRBV5-1, the J call TRBJ2-7; possible D gene TRBD1, 6 bases. Germline lookup yields CDR1 SGHRS and CDR2 YFSETQ. Deletions cut 0 bases from V and 1 base from J, with 14 bases between. The CDR3 length is 16 residues. The CDR3, as DNA: TGCGCCAGCAGCTTGGGGTTAATGGACAGTTCCTACGAGCAGTACTTC. Translation gives CASSLGLMDSSYEQYF.

The CDR3 protein is CASSADFTDTQYF. CDR3 nucleotides: TGTGCCAGCAGTGCCGACTTCACAGATACGCAGTATTTT. The V and J genes are TRBV6-1 and TRBJ2-3, with D hard to call. The V end lost 4 bases, the J end lost 2 bases, and 7 bases lay between the germline ends. Germline CDR1 MNHNS, CDR2 SASEGT. This CDR3 is built from 13 residues.